The 13 T cell receptor beta chains given below trace back to one sample, sequenced in a study of T cell responses to AZD1222 COVID-19 vaccine. Produced via immunoSEQ multiplex PCR; TCRdb's table is partial and in-frame only. Altogether about 160,000 clones are present, about 92% being singletons, with the ten largest covering 4.4%. The material was peripheral blood, obtained on day 0 of MenACWY control vaccination. The receptor set was obtained from an adult in good health.

This chain uses TRBV18 with TRBJ2-5; 7 positions agree with TRBD2. Per the germline V gene, CDR1 is KGHSH and CDR2 is LQKENI. V lost 2 bases and J lost 2; bases outside the gene matches: 5. The CDR3 totals 15 residues. The DNA for the CDR3 is TGTGCCAGCTCACCAGCTAGCGGAGGGCAAGAGACCCAGTACTTC. Amino acid sequence: CASSPASGGQETQYF.

This clone appeared once. V and J are TRBV5-5 and TRBJ1-4; D not certain. The V end was cut by 7 bases, the J end by 0 bases, with 10 bases between. CDR3 length: 14 residues. The germline V gene encodes CDR1 SGHKS and CDR2 YYEKEE (reference sequence). In DNA form, the CDR3 reads TGTGCCAGCGCGACCTTTTCAACTAATGAAAAACTGTTTTTT. This encodes CASATFSTNEKLFF.

In DNA form, the CDR3 reads TGTGCCAGCAGCTCGACCTCCTACGAGCAGTACTTC. It specifies CASSSTSYEQYF. The chain employs TRBV11-3 and TRBJ2-7, with D unresolved. V lost 4 bases to trimming and J lost 0 bases, with 4 bases between them. This CDR3 is 12 amino acids long. The germline V gene has CDR1 SGHNT and CDR2 YENEEA.

This rearrangement joins TRBV5-1 to TRBJ1-1; the D is unclear. CDR1 and CDR2 from the germline V gene are SGHRS and YFSETQ. V lost 1 base, J lost 0 bases, and 10 bases lay in between. The CDR3 loop spans 15 amino acids. CDR3 protein: CASSLSAGMNTEAFF. The CDR3 nucleotides read TGCGCCAGCAGCTTGTCTGCGGGAATGAACACTGAAGCTTTCTTT.

This sequence joins TRBV29-1 and TRBJ2-3; D possibly uses TRBD1 or TRBD2 (5 bases each). CDR1 is SQVTM, CDR2 ANQGSEA, per germline. Trimming took off 6 bases at V and 4 bases at J, with 11 bases between the two ends. The CDR3 covers 12 residues. CDR3 bases: TGCAGCGTGGGGCGGGTCGCAGATACGCAGTATTTT. It translates to CSVGRVADTQYF.

This chain's CDR3 is CASSQGDGYGYTF. The CDR3 DNA reads TGTGCCAGCAGCCAGGGAGATGGCTATGGCTACACCTTC. The J gene is TRBJ1-2, the V gene TRBV25-1; TRBD1 is a possible D gene (5 bases). Between the trimmed V and J ends, which lost 6 bases and 4 bases, there was a span of 12 bases. The CDR3 contains 13 residues. Germline values: CDR1 MGHDK, CDR2 SYGVNS.

The V call is TRBV6-4, the J call TRBJ2-5; D may correspond to TRBD1 or TRBD2 (5 bases each). From germline, CDR1 is MRHNA and CDR2 SNTAGT. The V gene lost 7 bases and the J gene lost 1 base, with 16 bases spanning the gap. CDR3 length: 15 amino acids. CDR3 region: CASNFMGTFQETQYF. DNA of the CDR3: TGTGCCAGCAACTTCATGGGGACCTTCCAAGAGACCCAGTACTTC.

This chain joins TRBV12-3 or TRBV12-4 and TRBJ2-7, with D tentatively TRBD2 (5 bases). With 4 bases removed from V and 7 bases from J, the gap between germline ends came to 11 bases. The CDR3 has 12 amino acids. The CDR3 loop is CASSSLRREQYF. CDR3 sequence (DNA): TGTGCCAGCAGTTCTTTGAGGAGGGAGCAGTACTTC.

The J gene is TRBJ2-1, the V gene TRBV12-3 or TRBV12-4; 8 bases align to TRBD2. The CDR3 runs 12 residues. V lost 5 bases to trimming and J lost 10 bases; unmatched junction nucleotides: 4. The CDR3 region is CASSLPGGEQFF. In nucleotides, the CDR3 is TGTGCCAGCAGTCTGCCGGGGGGGGAGCAGTTCTTC.

V usage is TRBV29-1 and J usage is TRBJ2-1; D might be TRBD1 or TRBD2, each matching 5 bases. Trimming pared 0 bases from V and 7 bases from J, leaving 13 bases between. CDR1 and CDR2 (germline): SQVTM, ANQGSEA. This CDR3 comprises 14 residues. The CDR3 DNA reads as TGCAGCGTTGAAGAAGGGGCTAGCCCAAATGAGCAGTTCTTC. Translated: CSVEEGASPNEQFF.

V is TRBV18 and J is TRBJ1-2; 8 positions agree with TRBD1. Germline V gene sequence: CDR1 KGHSH, CDR2 LQKENI. The V and J ends lost 2 bases and 2 bases, in that order; junction bases with no gene match: 1. There are 14 residues in the CDR3. Here the CDR3 reads CASSPDRGNYGYTF. For the CDR3, the DNA is TGTGCCAGCTCACCAGACAGGGGAAACTATGGCTACACCTTC.

The rearrangement links TRBV28 to TRBJ1-1, with a possible D match to TRBD1 (5 bases). Germline V gives CDR1 MDHEN, CDR2 SYDVKM. CDR3 length: 13 amino acids. V lost 6 bases, J lost 4 bases, and 12 bases lay in between. The CDR3 sequence is CASSRGGGTEAFF. The CDR3 coding sequence is TGTGCCAGCAGCCGGGGGGGAGGCACTGAAGCTTTCTTT.

The chain uses TRBV30 and TRBJ2-6; D is uncertain. Germline CDR1 and CDR2: GTSNPN and SVGIG (reference sequence). V was shortened by 3 bases and J by 0 bases, with 6 bases between the two germline ends. The CDR3 spans 14 residues. For the CDR3, the DNA is TGTGCCTGGAGCTTAGTCTCTGGGGCCAACGTCCTGACTTTC. Encoded protein: CAWSLVSGANVLTF.